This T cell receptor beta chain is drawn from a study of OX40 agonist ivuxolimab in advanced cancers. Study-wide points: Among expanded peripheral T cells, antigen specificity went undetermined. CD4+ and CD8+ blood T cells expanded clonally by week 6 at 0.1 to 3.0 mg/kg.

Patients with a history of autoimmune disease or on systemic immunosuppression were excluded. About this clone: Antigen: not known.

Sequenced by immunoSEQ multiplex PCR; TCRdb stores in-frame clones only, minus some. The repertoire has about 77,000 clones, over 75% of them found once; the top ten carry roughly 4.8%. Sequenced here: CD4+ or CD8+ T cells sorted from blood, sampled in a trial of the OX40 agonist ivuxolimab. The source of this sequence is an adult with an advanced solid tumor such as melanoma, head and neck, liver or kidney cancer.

The chain's CDR3 is CASSLGGAHGYTF. The CDR3 nucleotides are TGTGCCAGCAGCTTAGGGGGGGCGCATGGCTACACCTTC. This chain uses TRBV7-2 with TRBJ1-2, with D perhaps TRBD1 (6 bases). V lost 1 base and J 6 bases, leaving 9 bases between the germline ends. The germline V gene encodes CDR1 SGHTA and CDR2 FQGNSA. The CDR3 contains 13 residues.